This T cell receptor (beta chain) appears in the sequencing data of a study of CD8 T cells in Susac syndrome. The CDR3 length is 17 residues. V lost 0 bases and J lost 5; bases outside the gene matches: 12. CDR1 and CDR2 (germline): MNHEY, SVGAGI. General observations from the study: Individuals included in the TCR sequencing and HLA analysis were acknowledged by the study to be relatively few in number.

On this clonotype itself: The antigen remains undetermined.

Random hexamers were used to reverse transcribe an amount of roughly 0.45 to 1 ug RNA. Using its own MiXCR run on the immunoSEQ multiplex PCR reads, TCRdb lists one record per CDR3 protein. Seen here are about 210,000 distinct CDR3 sequences, 95% observed once, and the top ten hold 0.095%. FACS enriched CD8+ TEMRA cells, while bulk CD8+ and CD4+ were negatively isolated. The clonotype was recovered from a human donor with multiple sclerosis. This chain joins TRBV6-5 and TRBJ2-5, with 7 bases that match TRBD2. Specimen: CD4+ T cells from PBMCs. CDR3 in amino acids: CASSYSGGRGLGETQYF. CDR3 DNA: TGTGCCAGCAGTTACTCTGGCGGGAGAGGTTTAGGGGAGACCCAGTACTTC.